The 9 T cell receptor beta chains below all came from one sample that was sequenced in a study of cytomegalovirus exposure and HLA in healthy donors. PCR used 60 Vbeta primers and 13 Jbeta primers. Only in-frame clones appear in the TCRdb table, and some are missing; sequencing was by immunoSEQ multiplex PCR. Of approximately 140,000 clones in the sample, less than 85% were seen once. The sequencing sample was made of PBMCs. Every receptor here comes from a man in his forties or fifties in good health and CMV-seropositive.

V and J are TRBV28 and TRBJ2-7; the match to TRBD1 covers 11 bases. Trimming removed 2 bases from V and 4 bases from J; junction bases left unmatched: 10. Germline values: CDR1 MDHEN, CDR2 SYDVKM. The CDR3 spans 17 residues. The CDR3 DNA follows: TGTGCCAGCAGTTTAGGAATAGGGACAGGGGGAAATTACGAGCAGTACTTC. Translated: CASSLGIGTGGNYEQYF.

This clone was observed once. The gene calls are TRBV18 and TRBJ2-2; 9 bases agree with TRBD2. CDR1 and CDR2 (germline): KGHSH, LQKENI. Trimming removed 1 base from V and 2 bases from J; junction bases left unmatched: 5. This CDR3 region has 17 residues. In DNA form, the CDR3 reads TGTGCCAGCTCACCACAGAGACTAGCGGCCAACACCGGGGAGCTGTTTTTT. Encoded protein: CASSPQRLAANTGELFF.

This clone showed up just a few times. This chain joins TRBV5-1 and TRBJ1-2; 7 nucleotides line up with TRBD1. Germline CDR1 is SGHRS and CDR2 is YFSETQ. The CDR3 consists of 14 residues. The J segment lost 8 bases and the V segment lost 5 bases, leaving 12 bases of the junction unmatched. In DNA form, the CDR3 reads TGCGCCAGCAGTCGGGACAGTTCCGTCGGAGGCTACACCTTC. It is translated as CASSRDSSVGGYTF.

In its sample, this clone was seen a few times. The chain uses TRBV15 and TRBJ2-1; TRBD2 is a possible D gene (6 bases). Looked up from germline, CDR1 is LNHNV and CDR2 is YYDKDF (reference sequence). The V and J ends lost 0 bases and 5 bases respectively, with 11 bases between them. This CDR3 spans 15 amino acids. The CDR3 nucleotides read TGTGCCACCAGCAGAGATTGGGGGGTTAACAATGAGCAGTTCTTC. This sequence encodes CATSRDWGVNNEQFF.

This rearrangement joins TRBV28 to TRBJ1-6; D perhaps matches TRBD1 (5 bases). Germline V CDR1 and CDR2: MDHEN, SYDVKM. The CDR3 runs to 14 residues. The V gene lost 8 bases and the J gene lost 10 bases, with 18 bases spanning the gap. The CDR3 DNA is TGTGCCAGCGGCTCTCGAGCAGGGAACTCACCCCTCCACTTT. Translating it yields CASGSRAGNSPLHF. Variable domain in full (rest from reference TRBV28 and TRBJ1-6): DVKVTQSSRYLVKRTGEKVFLECVQDMDHENMFWYRQDPGLGLRLIYFSYDVKMKEKGDIPEGYSVSREKKERFSLILESASTNQTSMYLCASGSRAGNSPLHFGNGTRLTVT.

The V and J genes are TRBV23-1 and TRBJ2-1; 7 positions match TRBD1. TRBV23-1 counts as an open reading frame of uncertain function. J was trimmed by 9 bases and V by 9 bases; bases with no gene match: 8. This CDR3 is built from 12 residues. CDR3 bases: TGCGCCAGAGGGGCTACAGGGGTTGAGCAGTTCTTC. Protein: CARGATGVEQFF.

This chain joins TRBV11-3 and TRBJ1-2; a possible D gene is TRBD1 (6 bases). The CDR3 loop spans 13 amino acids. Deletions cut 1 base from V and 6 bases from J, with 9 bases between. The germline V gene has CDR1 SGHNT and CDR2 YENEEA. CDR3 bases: TGTGCCAGCAGCTTAGGTACAGGGCATGGCTACACCTTC. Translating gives CASSLGTGHGYTF.

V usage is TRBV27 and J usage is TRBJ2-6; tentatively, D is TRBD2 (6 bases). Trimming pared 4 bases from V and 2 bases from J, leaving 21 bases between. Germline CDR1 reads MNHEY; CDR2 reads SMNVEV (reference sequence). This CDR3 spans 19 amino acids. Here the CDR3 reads CASSSFAGSLRTGANVLTF. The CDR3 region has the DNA TGTGCCAGCAGTTCATTCGCGGGATCCTTAAGGACTGGGGCCAACGTCCTGACTTTC.

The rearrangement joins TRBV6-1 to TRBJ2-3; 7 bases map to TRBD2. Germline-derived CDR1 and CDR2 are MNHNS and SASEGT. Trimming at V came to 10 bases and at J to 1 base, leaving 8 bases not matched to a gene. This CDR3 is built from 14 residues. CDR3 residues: CATDLADGTDTQYF. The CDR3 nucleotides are TGTGCCACCGATCTAGCGGACGGCACAGATACGCAGTATTTT.